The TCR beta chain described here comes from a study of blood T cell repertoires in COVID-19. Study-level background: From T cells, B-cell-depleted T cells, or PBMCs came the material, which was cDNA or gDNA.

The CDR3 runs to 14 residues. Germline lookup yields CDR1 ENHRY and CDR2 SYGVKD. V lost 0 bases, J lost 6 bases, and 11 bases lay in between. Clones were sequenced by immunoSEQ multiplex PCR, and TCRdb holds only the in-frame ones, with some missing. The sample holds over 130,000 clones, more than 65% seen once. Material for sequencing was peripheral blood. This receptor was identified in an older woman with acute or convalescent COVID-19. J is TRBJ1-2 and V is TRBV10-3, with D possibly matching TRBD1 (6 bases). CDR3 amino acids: CAISESRQAHGYTF. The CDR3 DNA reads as TGTGCCATCAGTGAGTCTAGACAGGCTCATGGCTACACCTTC.